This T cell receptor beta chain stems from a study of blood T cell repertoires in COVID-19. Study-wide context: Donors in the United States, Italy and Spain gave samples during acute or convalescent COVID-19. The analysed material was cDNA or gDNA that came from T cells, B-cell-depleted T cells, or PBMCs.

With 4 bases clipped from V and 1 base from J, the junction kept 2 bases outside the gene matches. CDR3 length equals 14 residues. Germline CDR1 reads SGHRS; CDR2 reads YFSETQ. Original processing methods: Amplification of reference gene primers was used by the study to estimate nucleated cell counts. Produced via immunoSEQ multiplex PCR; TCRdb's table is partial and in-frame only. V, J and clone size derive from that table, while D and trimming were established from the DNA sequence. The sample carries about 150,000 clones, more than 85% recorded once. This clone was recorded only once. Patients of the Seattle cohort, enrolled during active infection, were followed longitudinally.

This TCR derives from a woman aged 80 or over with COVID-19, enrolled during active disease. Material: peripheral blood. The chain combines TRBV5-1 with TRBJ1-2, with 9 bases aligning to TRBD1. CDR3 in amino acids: CASSVDRGNYGYTF. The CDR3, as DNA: TGCGCCAGCAGCGTGGACAGGGGTAACTATGGCTACACCTTC.